Sequencing of this T cell receptor beta chain was carried out in a study of cytomegalovirus exposure and HLA in healthy donors. General observations from the study: There were under 200 TCR beta chains listed as cytomegalovirus-associated.

CDR1 and CDR2 from the germline V gene are SEHNR and FQNEAQ (reference sequence). The CDR3 runs 13 residues. Use of 60 Vbeta and 13 Jbeta primers characterized the PCR. TCRdb keeps only in-frame clones here, not all; method: immunoSEQ multiplex PCR. The sample includes around 300,000 clones, approximately 70% of them seen just once. As for this clone: Its antigen is currently unknown. Compared with germline, one end of the junction differs, possibly owing to a read error.

This sequence joins TRBV7-9 and TRBJ2-1, with D perhaps matching TRBD2 (5 bases). This TCR was recovered from a female donor in good health and CMV-seronegative. Source material: PBMCs. The CDR3 spells CSSSKDWDNEQFF. For the CDR3, the DNA is TGTTCCAGCAGCAAGGACTGGGACAATGAGCAGTTCTTC.